This T cell receptor beta chain was identified in a study of OX40 agonist ivuxolimab in advanced cancers. General study findings and limits: The CD4+ and CD8+ T cells in the blood had expanded clonally by week 6 at 0.1 to 3.0 mg/kg. Those patients achieving a partial response at 0.1-3.0 mg/kg showed among the lowest clonal expansion.

V was clipped by 10 bases and J by 2 bases, with 14 bases between them. CDR3 length: 13 residues. In germline, CDR1 is ENHRY, CDR2 SYGVKD. TCRdb's table, derived via immunoSEQ multiplex PCR, lists solely in-frame clones and lacks some. The table lists just over 35,000 clones, about 80% of them singletons, with around a quarter in the top ten. Comment on this clone: Its cognate antigen is unknown.

The gene calls are TRBV10-3 and TRBJ1-2, with D possibly being TRBD1 (5 bases). The sequence was obtained from an adult with an advanced solid tumor such as melanoma, head and neck, liver or kidney cancer. The sample here was CD4+ or CD8+ T cells sorted from blood, taken in a trial of the OX40 agonist ivuxolimab. CDR3 coding DNA: TGTGCCAGCACCCAAGGGGAGAACTATGGCTACACCTTC. Amino acids: CASTQGENYGYTF.